This is a list of T cell receptor beta chains from one sample in a study of blood T cell repertoires in COVID-19. The method was immunoSEQ multiplex PCR; TCRdb's version includes in-frame clones alone and lacks a portion of them. Here the sample spans 95,000 to 150,000 clones, over 75% being singletons. Sample: peripheral blood. Receptor source: an older man with active or convalescent COVID-19. Both conserved end residues are part of each CDR3. Fields, in order: J gene, D gene, clone size, V gene, CDR3 protein, CDR3 DNA. D genes are given only for firm matches. Expanded clones are given a class, and other clones once, few, many or no size at all.

J gene: TRBJ2-3
D gene: NA
clone size: NA
V gene: TRBV19
CDR3 protein: CASSTGRGQMKTSTDTQYF
CDR3 DNA: TGTGCCAGTAGTACCGGCCGAGGACAAATGAAGACTAGCACAGATACGCAGTATTTT

J gene: TRBJ2-1
D gene: TRBD2
clone size: NA
V gene: TRBV9
CDR3 protein: CASSVWGLAGADEQFF
CDR3 DNA: TGTGCCAGCAGCGTATGGGGACTAGCGGGAGCGGATGAGCAGTTCTTC

J gene: TRBJ2-1
D gene: TRBD2
clone size: NA
V gene: TRBV13
CDR3 protein: CASSFGTSGTEQFF
CDR3 DNA: TGTGCCAGCAGCTTCGGGACTAGCGGCACTGAGCAGTTCTTC

J gene: TRBJ2-5
D gene: NA
clone size: NA
V gene: TRBV5-1
CDR3 protein: CASSLEALEGTQYF
CDR3 DNA: TGCGCCAGCAGCTTGGAGGCCCTCGAGGGGACCCAGTACTTC

J gene: TRBJ1-1
D gene: NA
clone size: NA
V gene: TRBV7-9
CDR3 protein: CAILIRGKDTEAFF
CDR3 DNA: TGTGCCATCCTGATCAGGGGTAAAGACACTGAAGCTTTCTTT

J gene: TRBJ1-1
D gene: NA
clone size: few
V gene: TRBV5-1
CDR3 protein: CASFGAAEAFF
CDR3 DNA: TGCGCCAGCTTCGGCGCGGCTGAAGCTTTCTTT

J gene: TRBJ1-1
D gene: NA
clone size: NA
V gene: TRBV30
CDR3 protein: CAWNTLNTEAFF
CDR3 DNA: TGTGCCTGGAACACCTTGAACACTGAAGCTTTCTTT

J gene: TRBJ2-1
D gene: NA
clone size: NA
V gene: TRBV3-1/TRBV3-2
CDR3 protein: CASSQEWGEILNEQFF
CDR3 DNA: TGTGCCAGCAGCCAAGAATGGGGGGAGATTTTGAATGAGCAGTTCTTC

J gene: TRBJ2-7
D gene: TRBD2
clone size: once
V gene: TRBV7-8
CDR3 protein: CASSQRGGAASRPANWYF
CDR3 DNA: TGTGCCAGCAGCCAGCGGGGGGGGGCTGCTAGCCGCCCCGCCAATTGGTACTTC

J gene: TRBJ2-7
D gene: TRBD1
clone size: NA
V gene: TRBV14
CDR3 protein: CASSPGTGGEQYF
CDR3 DNA: TGTGCCAGCAGCCCCGGGACAGGGGGAGAGCAGTACTTC

J gene: TRBJ1-5
D gene: NA
clone size: NA
V gene: TRBV6-5
CDR3 protein: CASSYSGGNQPQHF
CDR3 DNA: TGTGCCAGCAGTTACTCAGGAGGTAATCAGCCCCAGCATTTT

J gene: TRBJ2-1
D gene: TRBD2
clone size: NA
V gene: TRBV5-1
CDR3 protein: CASSQFFALADNEQFF
CDR3 DNA: TGCGCCAGCAGTCAATTTTTTGCTCTAGCGGACAATGAGCAGTTCTTC

J gene: TRBJ2-3
D gene: TRBD2
clone size: NA
V gene: TRBV19
CDR3 protein: CASSSGGATSGKETDTQYF
CDR3 DNA: TGTGCCAGTAGTTCAGGGGGGGCGACTAGCGGGAAAGAGACAGATACGCAGTATTTT

J gene: TRBJ2-7
D gene: TRBD1
clone size: NA
V gene: TRBV18
CDR3 protein: CASSSTRTGGYEQYF
CDR3 DNA: TGTGCCAGCTCATCTACGCGGACAGGGGGCTACGAGCAGTACTTC

J gene: TRBJ1-1
D gene: NA
clone size: NA
V gene: TRBV18
CDR3 protein: CASSGLGANTEAFF
CDR3 DNA: TGTGCCAGCTCCGGACTGGGCGCGAACACTGAAGCTTTCTTT

J gene: TRBJ1-5
D gene: TRBD1
clone size: NA
V gene: TRBV27
CDR3 protein: CASTPTGGRDQPQHF
CDR3 DNA: TGTGCCAGCACCCCAACAGGGGGAAGGGATCAGCCCCAGCATTTT

J gene: TRBJ1-5
D gene: TRBD1
clone size: NA
V gene: TRBV18
CDR3 protein: CASSRAAGTGDGQPQHF
CDR3 DNA: TGTGCCAGCTCACGAGCAGCCGGGACAGGGGACGGACAGCCCCAGCATTTT

J gene: TRBJ1-2
D gene: NA
clone size: NA
V gene: TRBV10-3
CDR3 protein: CAITKTANYGYTF
CDR3 DNA: TGTGCCATCACAAAGACAGCTAACTATGGCTACACCTTC

J gene: TRBJ2-2
D gene: TRBD2
clone size: NA
V gene: TRBV18
CDR3 protein: CASSPTVTGGANTGELFF
CDR3 DNA: TGTGCCAGCTCTCCAACGGTCACCGGGGGGGCGAACACCGGGGAGCTGTTTTTT

J gene: TRBJ2-1
D gene: NA
clone size: NA
V gene: TRBV6-6
CDR3 protein: CASSQGSSYNEQFF
CDR3 DNA: TGTGCCAGCAGCCAGGGGAGCTCCTACAATGAGCAGTTCTTC

J gene: TRBJ2-1
D gene: TRBD1
clone size: NA
V gene: TRBV11-2
CDR3 protein: CASSSYGLGRTGEQFF
CDR3 DNA: TGTGCCAGCAGCAGTTACGGACTCGGACGGACAGGGGAGCAGTTCTTC

J gene: TRBJ2-7
D gene: NA
clone size: NA
V gene: TRBV5-8
CDR3 protein: CASSLVDAYEQYF
CDR3 DNA: TGTGCCAGCAGCTTGGTAGATGCCTACGAGCAGTACTTC

J gene: TRBJ2-7
D gene: NA
clone size: NA
V gene: TRBV5-1
CDR3 protein: CASSFTGGGDGEQYF
CDR3 DNA: TGCGCCAGCAGCTTCACGGGGGGCGGCGATGGTGAGCAGTACTTC

J gene: TRBJ2-7
D gene: NA
clone size: NA
V gene: TRBV30
CDR3 protein: CAWSGGRKSTYEQYF
CDR3 DNA: TGTGCCTGGAGTGGTGGGAGAAAATCCACCTACGAGCAGTACTTC

J gene: TRBJ1-5
D gene: TRBD1
clone size: NA
V gene: TRBV19
CDR3 protein: CASRDRGGQPQHF
CDR3 DNA: TGTGCCAGTAGGGACAGGGGTGGCCAGCCCCAGCATTTT

J gene: TRBJ2-1
D gene: TRBD2
clone size: NA
V gene: TRBV11-3
CDR3 protein: CASSSGLAGDSEQFF
CDR3 DNA: TGTGCCAGCAGCTCCGGACTAGCGGGAGACAGTGAGCAGTTCTTC

J gene: TRBJ2-5
D gene: TRBD2
clone size: once
V gene: TRBV28
CDR3 protein: CASSSLAGGPRETQYF
CDR3 DNA: TGTGCCAGCAGCTCCCTAGCGGGAGGGCCAAGAGAGACCCAGTACTTC

J gene: TRBJ1-6
D gene: NA
clone size: NA
V gene: TRBV9
CDR3 protein: CASSSGGVGNSPLHF
CDR3 DNA: TGTGCCAGTAGCTCAGGCGGGGTTGGTAATTCACCCCTCCACTTT

J gene: TRBJ2-1
D gene: NA
clone size: NA
V gene: TRBV7-9
CDR3 protein: CASSLYGGFPRNEQFF
CDR3 DNA: TGTGCCAGCAGCTTGTATGGCGGCTTCCCGAGAAATGAGCAGTTCTTC

J gene: TRBJ2-3
D gene: NA
clone size: NA
V gene: TRBV4-2
CDR3 protein: CASSQDAEDTQYF
CDR3 DNA: TGTGCCAGCAGCCAAGATGCGGAGGATACGCAGTATTTT

J gene: TRBJ2-2
D gene: TRBD2
clone size: NA
V gene: TRBV28
CDR3 protein: CASSSASGRATGELFF
CDR3 DNA: TGTGCCAGCAGTTCTGCTAGCGGGAGGGCGACCGGGGAGCTGTTTTTT

J gene: TRBJ2-3
D gene: TRBD1
clone size: NA
V gene: TRBV11-2
CDR3 protein: CASSLGMGQGARGDTQYF
CDR3 DNA: TGTGCCAGCAGCTTAGGTATGGGACAGGGGGCGAGAGGAGATACGCAGTATTTT

J gene: TRBJ2-3
D gene: NA
clone size: NA
V gene: TRBV6-5
CDR3 protein: CASSYSAGGTDTQYF
CDR3 DNA: TGTGCCAGCAGTTACTCAGCAGGGGGGACAGATACGCAGTATTTT

J gene: TRBJ1-5
D gene: TRBD1
clone size: few
V gene: TRBV2
CDR3 protein: CASKLTGNQPQHF
CDR3 DNA: TGTGCCAGCAAGCTGACAGGGAATCAGCCCCAGCATTTT

J gene: TRBJ2-7
D gene: NA
clone size: NA
V gene: TRBV6-5
CDR3 protein: CASSYADSSSYEQYF
CDR3 DNA: TGTGCCAGCAGTTACGCGGACAGCAGCTCCTACGAGCAGTACTTC

J gene: TRBJ2-7
D gene: TRBD2
clone size: NA
V gene: TRBV11-1
CDR3 protein: CASSPQTSGIFDEQYF
CDR3 DNA: TGTGCCAGCAGCCCACAGACTAGCGGCATTTTCGACGAGCAGTACTTC

J gene: TRBJ2-7
D gene: TRBD2
clone size: NA
V gene: TRBV4-1
CDR3 protein: CASSQPPGTSGREQYF
CDR3 DNA: TGCGCCAGCAGCCAGCCCCCCGGGACTAGCGGACGGGAGCAGTACTTC

J gene: TRBJ2-3
D gene: NA
clone size: NA
V gene: TRBV7-6
CDR3 protein: CASSLRSDRDTDTQYF
CDR3 DNA: TGTGCCAGCAGCTTAAGGTCGGACAGAGACACAGATACGCAGTATTTT

J gene: TRBJ1-2
D gene: NA
clone size: NA
V gene: TRBV7-2
CDR3 protein: CASSLTEGNYGYTF
CDR3 DNA: TGTGCCAGCAGCTTAACGGAGGGGAACTATGGCTACACCTTC

J gene: TRBJ1-5
D gene: TRBD1
clone size: NA
V gene: TRBV2
CDR3 protein: CASSGTGTFNQPQHF
CDR3 DNA: TGTGCCAGCAGTGGGACAGGTACATTCAATCAGCCCCAGCATTTT

J gene: TRBJ2-5
D gene: NA
clone size: NA
V gene: TRBV5-1
CDR3 protein: CASSEVQETQYF
CDR3 DNA: TGCGCGAGCTCTGAGGTCCAAGAGACCCAGTACTTC

J gene: TRBJ2-2
D gene: TRBD2
clone size: NA
V gene: TRBV30
CDR3 protein: CAWSWDLVKLAGSGGELFF
CDR3 DNA: TGTGCCTGGAGCTGGGATCTGGTGAAACTAGCGGGATCTGGCGGGGAGCTGTTTTTT

J gene: TRBJ1-2
D gene: NA
clone size: NA
V gene: TRBV28
CDR3 protein: CASSLRGGYGYTF
CDR3 DNA: TGTGCCAGCAGTTTGCGAGGGGGCTATGGCTACACCTTC